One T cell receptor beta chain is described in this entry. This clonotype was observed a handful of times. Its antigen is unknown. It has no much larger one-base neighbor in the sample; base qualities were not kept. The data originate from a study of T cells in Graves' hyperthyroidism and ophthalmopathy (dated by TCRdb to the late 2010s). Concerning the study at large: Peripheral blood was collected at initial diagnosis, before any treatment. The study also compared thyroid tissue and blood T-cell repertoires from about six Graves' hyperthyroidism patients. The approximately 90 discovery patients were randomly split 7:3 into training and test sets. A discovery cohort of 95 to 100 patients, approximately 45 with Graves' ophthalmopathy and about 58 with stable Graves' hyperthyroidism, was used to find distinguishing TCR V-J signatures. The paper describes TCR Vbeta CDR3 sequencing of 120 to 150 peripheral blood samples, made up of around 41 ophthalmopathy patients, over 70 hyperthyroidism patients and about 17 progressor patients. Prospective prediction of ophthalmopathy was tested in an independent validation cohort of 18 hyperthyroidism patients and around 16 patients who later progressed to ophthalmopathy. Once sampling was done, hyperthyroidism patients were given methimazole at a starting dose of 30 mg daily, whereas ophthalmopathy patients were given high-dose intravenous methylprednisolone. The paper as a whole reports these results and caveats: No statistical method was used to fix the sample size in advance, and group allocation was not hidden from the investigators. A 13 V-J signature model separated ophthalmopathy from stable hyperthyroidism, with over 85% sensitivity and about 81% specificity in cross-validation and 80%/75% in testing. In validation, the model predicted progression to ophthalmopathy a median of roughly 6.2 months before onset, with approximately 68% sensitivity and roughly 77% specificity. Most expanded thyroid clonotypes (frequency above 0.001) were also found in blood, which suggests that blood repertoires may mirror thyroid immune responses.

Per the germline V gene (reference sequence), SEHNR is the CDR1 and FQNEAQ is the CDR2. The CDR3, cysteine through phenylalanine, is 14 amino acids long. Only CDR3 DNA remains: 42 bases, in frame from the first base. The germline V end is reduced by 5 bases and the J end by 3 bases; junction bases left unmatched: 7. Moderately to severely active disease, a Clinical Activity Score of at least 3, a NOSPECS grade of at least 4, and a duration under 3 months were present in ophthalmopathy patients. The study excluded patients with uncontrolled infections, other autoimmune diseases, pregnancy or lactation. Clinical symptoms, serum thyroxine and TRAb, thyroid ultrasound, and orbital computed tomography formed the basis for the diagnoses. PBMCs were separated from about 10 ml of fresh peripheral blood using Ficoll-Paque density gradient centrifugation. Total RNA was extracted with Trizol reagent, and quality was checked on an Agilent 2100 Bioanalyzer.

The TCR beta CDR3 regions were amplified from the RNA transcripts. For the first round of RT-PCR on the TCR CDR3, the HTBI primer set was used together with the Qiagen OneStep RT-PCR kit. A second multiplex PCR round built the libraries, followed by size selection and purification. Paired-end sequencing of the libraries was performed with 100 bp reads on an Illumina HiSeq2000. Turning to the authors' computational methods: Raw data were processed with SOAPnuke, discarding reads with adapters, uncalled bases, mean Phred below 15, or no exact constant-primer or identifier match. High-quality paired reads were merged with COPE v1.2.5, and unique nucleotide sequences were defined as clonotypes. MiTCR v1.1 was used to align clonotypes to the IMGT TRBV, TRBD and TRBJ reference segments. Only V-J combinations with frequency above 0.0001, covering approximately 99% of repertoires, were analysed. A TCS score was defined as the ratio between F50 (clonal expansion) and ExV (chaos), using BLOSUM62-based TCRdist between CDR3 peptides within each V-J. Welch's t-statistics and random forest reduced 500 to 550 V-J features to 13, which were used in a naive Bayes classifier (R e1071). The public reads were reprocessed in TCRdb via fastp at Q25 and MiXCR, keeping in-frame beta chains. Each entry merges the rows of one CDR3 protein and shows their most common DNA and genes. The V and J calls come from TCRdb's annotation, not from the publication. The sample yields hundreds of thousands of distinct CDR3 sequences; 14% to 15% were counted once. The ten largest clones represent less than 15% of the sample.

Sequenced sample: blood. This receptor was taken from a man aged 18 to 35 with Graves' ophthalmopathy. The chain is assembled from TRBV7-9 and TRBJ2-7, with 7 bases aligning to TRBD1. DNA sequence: TGTGCCAGCAGCCCGGGACAGAACCTCTACGAGCAGTACTTC. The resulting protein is CASSPGQNLYEQYF.